The 27 T cell receptor beta chains reported below all come from one sample, sequenced in a study of blood T cell repertoires in COVID-19. The table came from immunoSEQ multiplex PCR; TCRdb's copy has only in-frame clones and leaves some out. There are about 45,000 clones in the sample; 87% occur only once, and around 25% lies in the top ten. Sequenced sample: peripheral blood. The receptors stem from a woman at least 80 years old in a cohort sampled during active or convalescent COVID-19.

V usage is TRBV6-1 and J usage is TRBJ1-5; possible D gene TRBD1, 5 bases. The CDR3 runs to 15 residues. Germline lookup yields CDR1 MNHNS and CDR2 SASEGT. With 3 bases removed from V and 7 bases from J, the gap between germline ends came to 16 bases. The DNA of the CDR3 is TGTGCCAGCAGTGACGGGGGGAGGGGTTTCCAGCCCCAGCATTTT. Protein sequence: CASSDGGRGFQPQHF.

The chain couples TRBV10-3 to TRBJ2-7; 8 bases are shared with TRBD2. Trimming cost V 0 bases and J 1 base; bases outside gene matches: 2. The length of the CDR3 is 15 residues. The germline V gene has CDR1 ENHRY and CDR2 SYGVKD. As DNA, the CDR3 is TGTGCCATCAGTGAGTCTACTAGCGGTTCCTACGAGCAGTACTTC. Translating it yields CAISESTSGSYEQYF.

The chain recombines TRBV2 with TRBJ2-3; 12 bases are shared with TRBD2. The germline V gene encodes CDR1 SNHLY and CDR2 FYNNEI. This CDR3 spans 15 amino acids. The V segment lost 5 bases and the J segment 6 bases; nucleotides outside the gene matches: 6. As DNA, the CDR3 is TGTGCCAGCAGTCTTCTAGCGGGGGGGCTTGATACGCAGTATTTT. Its translation is CASSLLAGGLDTQYF.

This clone was seen a few times. This chain links TRBV2 with TRBJ2-1; 9 positions agree with TRBD2. Per the germline V gene, CDR1 is SNHLY and CDR2 is FYNNEI. Trimming took 7 bases from V and 8 from J; bases not matched to a gene: 6. The CDR3 has 13 amino acids. CDR3 nucleotides: TGTGCCAGCAAATGGGGCGGGAGGGATGAGCAGTTCTTC. Amino acid sequence: CASKWGGRDEQFF. Full variable domain (missing parts from reference TRBV2 and TRBJ2-1): EPEVTQTPSHQVTQMGQEVILRCVPISNHLYFYWYRQILGQKVEFLVSFYNNEISEKSEIFDDQFSVERPDGSNFTLKIRSTKLEDSAMYFCASKWGGRDEQFFGPGTRLTVL.

The gene calls are TRBV7-2 and TRBJ2-2; D remains unclear. CDR1 is SGHTA and CDR2 is FQGNSA in the germline V gene. V lost 5 bases and J lost 4, with 8 bases in between. There are 13 residues in the CDR3. The CDR3 protein is CASSLTSTGELFF. The CDR3 bases are TGTGCCAGCAGCCTCACAAGCACCGGGGAGCTGTTTTTT.

This rearrangement joins TRBV10-3 to TRBJ1-3; D gene unclear. Germline V CDR1 and CDR2: ENHRY, SYGVKD. V lost 3 bases and J 2 bases, leaving 8 bases between the germline ends. The CDR3 sequence is 14 residues long. CDR3: CAISDRLPGNTIYF. In DNA form, the CDR3 reads TGTGCCATCAGTGACAGGCTTCCTGGAAACACCATATATTTT.

The CDR3 DNA is TGTGCCACCAGTACCCCCTCCGTAGAGCAGCCCCAGCATTTT. It is translated as CATSTPSVEQPQHF. The chain combines TRBV15 with TRBJ1-5; D gene unclear. CDR3 length: 14 residues. V lost 6 bases and J lost 7, with 16 bases in between. Germline CDR1 is LNHNV and CDR2 is YYDKDF (reference sequence).

In its sample, this clone ranks as medium-sized. The rearrangement joins TRBV5-6 to TRBJ2-1; 7 nucleotides agree with TRBD1. Germline V CDR1 and CDR2: SGHDT, YYEEEE. V lost 2 bases, J lost 2 bases, and 4 bases stayed unmatched. This CDR3 contains 15 residues. The CDR3 DNA is TGTGCCAGCAGCTTTGGAGACAGGGCCTACAATGAGCAGTTCTTC. This encodes CASSFGDRAYNEQFF.

The chain recombines TRBV27 with TRBJ1-1, with D unresolved. With 5 bases removed from V and 3 bases from J, the gap between germline ends came to 19 bases. Germline CDR1 and CDR2: MNHEY and SMNVEV (reference sequence). This CDR3 has 16 residues. In DNA, the CDR3 is TGTGCCAGCAGTCCCTTCCCGGGATCCGGAGACACTGAAGCTTTCTTT. This gives the protein CASSPFPGSGDTEAFF.

This clone appeared a few times. The genes are TRBV5-1 and TRBJ1-2; D uncertain. CDR1 and CDR2 (germline): SGHRS, YFSETQ. V was clipped by 0 bases and J by 2 bases, with 11 bases between them. This CDR3 region has 15 residues. The CDR3 sequence is CASSLASRSNYGYTF. The CDR3 nucleotides are TGCGCCAGCAGCTTGGCGTCCAGGTCGAACTATGGCTACACCTTC.

This chain connects TRBV10-3 to TRBJ1-5, with D possibly TRBD1 on 5 matching bases. The germline CDR1 and CDR2 sequences are ENHRY and SYGVKD. The CDR3 contains 15 residues. V lost 0 bases to trimming and J lost 6 bases, with 12 bases between them. CDR3 bases: TGTGCCATCAGTGAGTCGTGGGGCGGCGGTCAGCCCCAGCATTTT. Amino acid sequence: CAISESWGGGQPQHF.

CDR3 sequence: CASSPPGTAGNTIYF. The DNA of the CDR3 is TGTGCCAGCAGCCCCCCAGGCACAGCTGGAAACACCATATATTTT. The chain links TRBV7-9 to TRBJ1-3; the D is unclear. V lost 5 bases and J lost 2, with 13 bases in between. The germline gives CDR1 SEHNR, CDR2 FQNEAQ (reference sequence). The CDR3 is 15 residues long.

V and J are TRBV5-7 and TRBJ1-2; D unresolved. TRBV5-7 is classed as an ORF, of uncertain function. The germline V and J ends were trimmed by 1 base and 0 bases, with 10 bases remaining between them. The length of the CDR3 is 15 residues. CDR3 in DNA: TGTGCCAGCAGCTTGTATTCGCAGACTAACTATGGCTACACCTTC. Amino acid sequence: CASSLYSQTNYGYTF.

The V and J genes are TRBV9 and TRBJ1-2, with TRBD1 matching 9 bases. Trimming took 3 bases from V and 4 from J; bases not matched to a gene: 7. CDR3 length: 15 residues. CDR1 and CDR2 from the germline V gene are SGDLS and YYNGEE. The CDR3 spells CASSARDRATYGYTF. DNA of the CDR3: TGTGCCAGCAGCGCCAGGGACAGGGCTACCTATGGCTACACCTTC.

The rearrangement joins TRBV4-3 to TRBJ1-5; unclear D gene. Trimming stripped 0 bases from V and 9 bases from J, with 9 bases between. Germline CDR1 LGHNA, CDR2 YSLEER. CDR3 size: 13 residues. The CDR3 nucleotides are TGCGCCAGCAGCCAAGATTCCGGTGGGCCCCAGCATTTT. Protein sequence: CASSQDSGGPQHF.

The rearrangement uses TRBV5-6 and TRBJ2-7; 11 bases are a match to TRBD1. Germline V CDR1 and CDR2: SGHDT, YYEEEE. CDR3 length: 15 residues. With V trimmed by 3 bases and J by 7 bases, 9 bases remained unmatched. The CDR3 DNA follows: TGTGCCAGCAGCTCGACTGGACAGGGGGCAATTGAGCAGTACTTC. Its translation is CASSSTGQGAIEQYF.

The genes are TRBV11-2 and TRBJ2-3; D is unresolved. This CDR3 has 15 amino acids. V was shortened by 2 bases and J by 0 bases, with 9 bases between the two germline ends. CDR1 is SGHAT, CDR2 FQNNGV, per germline. The CDR3 region is CASSLSRMSTDTQYF. The CDR3 DNA follows: TGTGCCAGCAGCTTATCGAGAATGAGCACAGATACGCAGTATTTT.

The chain combines TRBV7-9 with TRBJ2-2; unclear D gene. This CDR3 is built from 12 residues. V dropped 2 bases and J dropped 7 bases, with 5 bases sitting between them. CDR1 SEHNR and CDR2 FQNEAQ come from the germline V gene (reference sequence). The CDR3 DNA follows: TGTGCCAGCAGCTTACCCGTCGGGGAGCTGTTTTTT. Amino acids: CASSLPVGELFF.

The chain has TRBV19 and TRBJ2-5, with TRBD1 matching over 9 bases. Germline CDR1 is LNHDA and CDR2 is SQIVND (reference sequence). The junction had 11 bases not matched to a gene; V was cut back by 5 bases and J by 4 bases. The CDR3 has 16 amino acids. This chain's CDR3 is CASSAYSQGARETQYF. The CDR3 DNA reads as TGTGCCAGTAGTGCGTACTCACAGGGGGCACGAGAGACCCAGTACTTC.

This clone showed up just once. The chain combines TRBV29-1 with TRBJ2-7; 8 nucleotides line up with TRBD2. The V and J ends lost 6 bases and 2 bases, in that order; junction bases with no gene match: 15. Germline-derived CDR1 and CDR2 are SQVTM and ANQGSEA. This CDR3 comprises 16 residues. The CDR3 loop is CSVAERGGGRPYEQYF. CDR3 coding DNA: TGCAGCGTCGCTGAACGGGGGGGTGGGCGACCCTACGAGCAGTACTTC.

The chain has TRBV5-4 and TRBJ2-5, with D maybe TRBD1 (5 bases). V lost 6 bases and J 1 base, leaving 13 bases between the germline ends. CDR1 is SGHNT, CDR2 YYREEE, per germline (reference sequence). The CDR3 sequence is 14 residues long. The CDR3 region is CASMSQGSQETQYF. The CDR3 DNA is TGTGCCAGCATGAGCCAGGGCAGCCAAGAGACCCAGTACTTC.

V gene TRBV4-2 combines with J gene TRBJ2-7; 11 nucleotides line up with TRBD1. This CDR3 comprises 15 residues. V dropped 3 bases and J dropped 2; count of bases not matched to a gene: 3. Germline V gene data show CDR1 as LGHNA and CDR2 as YNFKEQ. Here the CDR3 reads CASSQGTGGTYEQYF. CDR3 coding DNA: TGTGCCAGCAGCCAGGGGACAGGGGGAACCTACGAGCAGTACTTC.

The V and J genes are TRBV7-9 and TRBJ1-2; D unclear. CDR1 SEHNR and CDR2 FQNEAQ come from the germline V gene (reference sequence). This CDR3 contains 16 residues. Between the trimmed V and J ends, which lost 5 bases and 4 bases, there was a span of 20 bases. The DNA for the CDR3 is TGTGCCAGCAGCCAGCTTAACAGTTCACCCCTCTATGGCTACACCTTC. Protein product: CASSQLNSSPLYGYTF.

The chain employs TRBV3-1 (or the pseudogene TRBV3-2) and TRBJ1-1; no clear D gene. The CDR3 sequence is 14 residues long. CDR1 and CDR2 from the germline V gene are LGHDT and YNNKEL (reference sequence). V lost 1 base and J lost 2, with 8 bases in between. CDR3 nucleotide sequence: TGTGCCAGCAGCCAAGGTAGCTTAAACACTGAAGCTTTCTTT. Its translation is CASSQGSLNTEAFF.

V is TRBV2 and J is TRBJ2-7; no reliable D call. The CDR3 sequence is 12 residues long. CDR1 and CDR2 from the germline V gene are SNHLY and FYNNEI. V lost 4 bases, J lost 9 bases, and 13 bases lay in between. The CDR3 reads CASSGQAFRQYF. The DNA of the CDR3 is TGTGCCAGCAGTGGTCAGGCGTTTCGGCAGTACTTC.

The chain recombines TRBV6-5 with TRBJ1-4; no reliable D call. Germline V CDR1 and CDR2: MNHEY, SVGAGI. Between the trimmed V and J ends, which lost 2 bases and 6 bases, there was a span of 10 bases. The CDR3 runs 14 residues. CDR3 coding DNA: TGTGCCAGCAGTTACCGGGGATGGGATGAAAAACTGTTTTTT. As protein: CASSYRGWDEKLFF.

V and J are TRBV10-3 and TRBJ1-4; a weak D match, TRBD1 (5 bases). The CDR3 is made up of 14 amino acids. V shed 6 bases and J shed 4 bases, with 12 bases lying between them. In germline, CDR1 is ENHRY, CDR2 SYGVKD. CDR3 nucleotides: TGTGCCATCAGCCCACACGGGGGTAATGAAAAACTGTTTTTT. Protein sequence: CAISPHGGNEKLFF.